The 22 T cell receptor beta chains below all came from one sample that was sequenced in a study of a mutant IDH1 vaccine in newly diagnosed glioma. Antigens for these TCRs are unknown. The repertoire was sequenced with immunoSEQ multiplex PCR; TCRdb's copy has only in-frame clones and lacks some. The sample consists of approximately 50,000 clones, 85% to 90% of them appearing once. The sample's time point: week 35, safety follow-up. With topical imiquimod, each dose of the vaccine consisted of 300 ug of mutant IDH1 20-mer peptide. Sequencing was performed on PBMCs, taken from a glioma patient whose treatment included an IDH1 peptide vaccine. The receptors shown here come from a woman in her thirties or forties with glioma.

The chain carries TRBV11-2 and TRBJ1-4, with D perhaps matching TRBD1 (6 bases). In germline, CDR1 is SGHAT, CDR2 FQNNGV. Between the trimmed V and J ends, which lost 5 bases and 5 bases, there was a span of 18 bases. This CDR3 region has 16 residues. The CDR3 spells CASSEGRGQKNEKLFF. CDR3 nucleotide sequence: TGTGCCAGCAGCGAAGGGCGCGGACAGAAAAATGAAAAACTGTTTTTT.

V usage is TRBV6-5 and J usage is TRBJ2-2; perhaps TRBD2 as D (6 bases). The germline V gene encodes CDR1 MNHEY and CDR2 SVGAGI. The CDR3 runs to 15 residues. The V and J ends lost 8 bases and 12 bases respectively, with 25 bases between them. CDR3 in DNA: TGTGCCAGCGCCCCAGCGGGTTACGCCTGGGCGCAGCTGTTTTTT. Translating it yields CASAPAGYAWAQLFF.

J is TRBJ2-7 and V is TRBV19, with D perhaps TRBD1 (5 bases). CDR1 and CDR2 from the germline V gene are LNHDA and SQIVND (reference sequence). The CDR3 consists of 15 residues. V shed 6 bases and J shed 0 bases, with 15 bases lying between them. CDR3 region: CASRARTGLSYEQYF. CDR3 nucleotide sequence: TGTGCCAGTAGGGCCCGTACAGGTCTCTCCTACGAGCAGTACTTC.

The chain uses TRBV7-6 and TRBJ2-3; D perhaps matches TRBD2 (7 bases). Germline V gene lookup returns CDR1 SGHVS and CDR2 FNYEAQ. Trimming left V 6 bases short and J 4 bases short, with 23 bases between. CDR3 length: 17 amino acids. The CDR3 reads CASSLTHPRGAADTQYF. In DNA form, the CDR3 reads TGTGCCAGCAGTTTGACACACCCACGGGGGGCCGCAGATACGCAGTATTTT.

V gene TRBV9 combines with J gene TRBJ1-1; TRBD1 matches 8 bases. Trimming took 3 bases from V and 3 from J; bases not matched to a gene: 4. CDR3 length equals 14 residues. Germline assignment: CDR1 SGDLS and CDR2 YYNGEE. In nucleotides, the CDR3 is TGTGCCAGCAGCGACGGACAGGGCTACACTGAAGCTTTCTTT. This encodes CASSDGQGYTEAFF.

The rearrangement joins TRBV19 to TRBJ1-5, with TRBD1 as a possible D gene (5 bases). CDR1 and CDR2 from the germline V gene are LNHDA and SQIVND (reference sequence). V was trimmed by 3 bases and J by 0 bases, leaving 12 bases between them. The CDR3 runs 16 residues. The CDR3 loop is CASSMRGGYSNQPQHF. In DNA form, the CDR3 reads TGTGCCAGTAGTATGAGGGGAGGTTATAGCAATCAGCCCCAGCATTTT. The entire variable domain, with the rest obtained from reference TRBV19 and TRBJ1-5, is as follows: DGGITQSPKYLFRKEGQNVTLSCEQNLNHDAMYWYRQDPGQGLRLIYYSQIVNDFQKGDIAEGYSVSREKKESFPLTVTSAQKNPTAFYLCASSMRGGYSNQPQHFGDGTRLSIL.

The chain is built from TRBV5-1 and TRBJ2-3; 10 bases line up with TRBD2. Germline loops: CDR1 SGHRS, CDR2 YFSETQ. After removal of 4 bases from V and 5 bases from J, the junction contained 4 bases not matched to a gene. The CDR3 sequence is 14 residues long. For the CDR3, the DNA is TGCGCCAGCAGCCCCCTAGCGGGAGTAGATACGCAGTATTTT. This translates into CASSPLAGVDTQYF.

The chain's CDR3 is CSVEGRGQSEQYF. In DNA form, the CDR3 reads TGCAGCGTTGAGGGCAGGGGGCAATCCGAGCAGTACTTC. This rearrangement joins TRBV29-1 to TRBJ2-7; 8 bases match TRBD1. The CDR3 is made up of 13 amino acids. V shed 3 bases, J shed 6 bases, and the junction held 7 bases outside the gene matches. Germline V gene data show CDR1 as SQVTM and CDR2 as ANQGSEA.

Only a few counts were recorded for this clone. The chain is built from TRBV7-9 and TRBJ1-4, with D perhaps matching TRBD1 (5 bases). The CDR3 runs to 12 residues. V was trimmed by 9 bases and J by 8 bases, leaving 13 bases between them. Per germline, CDR1 SEHNR and CDR2 FQNEAQ (reference sequence). CDR3 protein: CASQGLGEKLFF. The CDR3 DNA sequence: TGTGCCAGTCAGGGTTTAGGAGAAAAACTGTTTTTT.

The V and J genes are TRBV5-5 and TRBJ2-1; 11 bases agree with TRBD2. V lost 4 bases and J lost 3; bases outside the gene matches: 3. Germline V gene sequence: CDR1 SGHKS, CDR2 YYEKEE (reference sequence). The CDR3 contains 15 residues. The CDR3 nucleotides read TGTGCCAGCAGCCCAACTAGCGGGGGCTACAATGAGCAGTTCTTC. Its protein is CASSPTSGGYNEQFF.

The chain couples TRBV7-2 to TRBJ2-1, with 13 bases that match TRBD2. This CDR3 has 17 amino acids. Per the germline V gene, CDR1 is SGHTA and CDR2 is FQGNSA. Unmatched junction bases numbered 8, after V lost 4 bases and J lost 5 bases. The CDR3 protein is CASSSRVLAGGHNEQFF. The CDR3, as DNA: TGTGCCAGCAGCTCCCGCGTACTAGCGGGAGGGCACAATGAGCAGTTCTTC. Variable domain in full (rest from reference TRBV7-2 and TRBJ2-1): GAGVSQSPSNKVTEKGKDVELRCDPISGHTALYWYRQSLGQGLEFLIYFQGNSAPDKSGLPSDRFSAERTGGSVSTLTIQRTQQEDSAVYLCASSSRVLAGGHNEQFFGPGTRLTVL.

This chain connects TRBV5-1 to TRBJ2-4; D assignment may be TRBD1 or TRBD2 (5 bases each). Trimming shortened V by 5 bases and J by 0 bases, and 15 bases separated the two germline ends. CDR1 SGHRS and CDR2 YFSETQ come from the germline V gene. The CDR3 has 16 amino acids. In DNA, the CDR3 is TGCGCCAGCAGTTCCGGGACCGGGGTAGCCAAAAACATTCAGTACTTC. This translates into CASSSGTGVAKNIQYF.

The chain uses TRBV18 and TRBJ2-2; D call uncertain. With 1 base removed from V and 3 bases from J, the gap between germline ends came to 18 bases. Germline lookup yields CDR1 KGHSH and CDR2 LQKENI. CDR3 size: 18 residues. The CDR3 is CASSPLGRRVLDTGELFF. The DNA of the CDR3 is TGTGCCAGCTCACCACTAGGACGACGAGTCTTGGACACCGGGGAGCTGTTTTTT. Full variable domain (remainder filled in from reference TRBV18 and TRBJ2-2): NAGVMQNPRHLVRRRGQEARLRCSPMKGHSHVYWYRQLPEEGLKFMVYLQKENIIDESGMPKERFSAEFPKEGPSILRIQQVVRGDSAAYFCASSPLGRRVLDTGELFFGEGSRLTVL.

V is TRBV2 and J is TRBJ1-1; no definite D call. Per the germline V gene, CDR1 is SNHLY and CDR2 is FYNNEI. The V end was cut by 0 bases, the J end by 0 bases, with 14 bases between. The CDR3 extends over 17 amino acids. The DNA of the CDR3 is TGTGCCAGCAGTGAAGCGCTGGCCAGATACATGAACACTGAAGCTTTCTTT. Protein: CASSEALARYMNTEAFF.

The CDR3 protein is CASSSYREAAEAFF. In DNA form, the CDR3 reads TGTGCCAGCAGCTCGTACAGGGAGGCGGCTGAAGCTTTCTTT. The V call is TRBV11-2, the J call TRBJ1-1; TRBD1 is a possible D gene (6 bases). Trimming removed 4 bases at V and 6 bases at J, with 15 bases between. Germline assignment: CDR1 SGHAT and CDR2 FQNNGV. The CDR3 extends over 14 amino acids. Complete variable domain (other parts from reference TRBV11-2 and TRBJ1-1): EAGVAQSPRYKIIEKRQSVAFWCNPISGHATLYWYQQILGQGPKLLIQFQNNGVVDDSQLPKDRFSAERLKGVDSTLKIQPAKLEDSAVYLCASSSYREAAEAFFGQGTRLTVV.

The V gene is TRBV19, the J gene TRBJ2-1; 7 positions match TRBD1. The CDR3 covers 15 residues. The V gene's germline CDR1 is LNHDA and CDR2 SQIVND (reference sequence). Trimming took 5 bases from V and 4 from J; bases not matched to a gene: 8. CDR3 sequence: CASSVDRAIYNEQFF. The CDR3 bases are TGTGCCAGTAGTGTTGACAGGGCGATTTACAATGAGCAGTTCTTC. The whole variable domain, filled in from reference TRBV19 and TRBJ2-1, reads DGGITQSPKYLFRKEGQNVTLSCEQNLNHDAMYWYRQDPGQGLRLIYYSQIVNDFQKGDIAEGYSVSREKKESFPLTVTSAQKNPTAFYLCASSVDRAIYNEQFFGPGTRLTVL.

The chain combines TRBV5-4 with TRBJ2-1; 7 positions agree with TRBD2. V gave up 1 base and J gave up 5 bases; unmatched junction bases: 6. There are 15 residues in the CDR3. The V gene's germline CDR1 is SGHNT and CDR2 YYREEE (reference sequence). In nucleotides, the CDR3 is TGTGCCAGCAGCTTGTCAGCGGGAACCGACAATGAGCAGTTCTTC. Translated, it gives CASSLSAGTDNEQFF.

The chain links TRBV5-6 to TRBJ2-5; TRBD2 matches at 14 bases. With V trimmed by 1 base and J by 4 bases, 6 bases remained unmatched. CDR1 and CDR2 (germline): SGHDT, YYEEEE. This CDR3 comprises 17 residues. In nucleotides, the CDR3 is TGTGCCAGCAGCTTGATGACTAGCGGGGGGGCTGGAGAGACCCAGTACTTC. Its translation is CASSLMTSGGAGETQYF.

This chain uses TRBV4-1 with TRBJ1-1; the match to TRBD1 covers 8 bases. V was clipped by 2 bases and J by 1 base; unmatched bases: 3. Germline-derived CDR1 and CDR2 are MGHRA and YSYEKL. The CDR3 totals 15 residues. CDR3 residues: CASSQPGTGNTEAFF. The CDR3 region has the DNA TGCGCCAGCAGCCAACCCGGGACAGGGAACACTGAAGCTTTCTTT.

The chain uses TRBV4-1 and TRBJ2-7; 9 bases fit TRBD2. V shed 1 base, J shed 7 bases, and the junction held 8 bases outside the gene matches. CDR1 is MGHRA, CDR2 YSYEKL, per germline. There are 15 residues in the CDR3. CDR3 protein: CASSQGILAGYEQYF. The DNA for the CDR3 is TGCGCCAGCAGCCAAGGAATACTAGCGGGTTATGAGCAGTACTTC.

The V call is TRBV7-6, the J call TRBJ2-7, with D perhaps assigned TRBD1 or TRBD2 (7 bases each). With 4 bases removed from V and 3 bases from J, the gap between germline ends came to 10 bases. The CDR3 runs 13 residues. CDR1 and CDR2 from the germline V gene are SGHVS and FNYEAQ. CDR3 coding DNA: TGTGCCAGCAGCTCCAGGGGGGGCTACGAGCAGTACTTC. Protein product: CASSSRGGYEQYF.

The CDR3 DNA reads TGCGCCAGCAGTTCTCGCTCTAGCGGGCCCAACAATGAGCAGTTCTTC. Its protein is CASSSRSSGPNNEQFF. The genes are TRBV5-1 and TRBJ2-1; the match to TRBD2 covers 8 bases. The CDR3 is made up of 16 amino acids. V lost 5 bases to trimming and J lost 5 bases; unmatched junction nucleotides: 12. Germline CDR1 is SGHRS and CDR2 is YFSETQ.